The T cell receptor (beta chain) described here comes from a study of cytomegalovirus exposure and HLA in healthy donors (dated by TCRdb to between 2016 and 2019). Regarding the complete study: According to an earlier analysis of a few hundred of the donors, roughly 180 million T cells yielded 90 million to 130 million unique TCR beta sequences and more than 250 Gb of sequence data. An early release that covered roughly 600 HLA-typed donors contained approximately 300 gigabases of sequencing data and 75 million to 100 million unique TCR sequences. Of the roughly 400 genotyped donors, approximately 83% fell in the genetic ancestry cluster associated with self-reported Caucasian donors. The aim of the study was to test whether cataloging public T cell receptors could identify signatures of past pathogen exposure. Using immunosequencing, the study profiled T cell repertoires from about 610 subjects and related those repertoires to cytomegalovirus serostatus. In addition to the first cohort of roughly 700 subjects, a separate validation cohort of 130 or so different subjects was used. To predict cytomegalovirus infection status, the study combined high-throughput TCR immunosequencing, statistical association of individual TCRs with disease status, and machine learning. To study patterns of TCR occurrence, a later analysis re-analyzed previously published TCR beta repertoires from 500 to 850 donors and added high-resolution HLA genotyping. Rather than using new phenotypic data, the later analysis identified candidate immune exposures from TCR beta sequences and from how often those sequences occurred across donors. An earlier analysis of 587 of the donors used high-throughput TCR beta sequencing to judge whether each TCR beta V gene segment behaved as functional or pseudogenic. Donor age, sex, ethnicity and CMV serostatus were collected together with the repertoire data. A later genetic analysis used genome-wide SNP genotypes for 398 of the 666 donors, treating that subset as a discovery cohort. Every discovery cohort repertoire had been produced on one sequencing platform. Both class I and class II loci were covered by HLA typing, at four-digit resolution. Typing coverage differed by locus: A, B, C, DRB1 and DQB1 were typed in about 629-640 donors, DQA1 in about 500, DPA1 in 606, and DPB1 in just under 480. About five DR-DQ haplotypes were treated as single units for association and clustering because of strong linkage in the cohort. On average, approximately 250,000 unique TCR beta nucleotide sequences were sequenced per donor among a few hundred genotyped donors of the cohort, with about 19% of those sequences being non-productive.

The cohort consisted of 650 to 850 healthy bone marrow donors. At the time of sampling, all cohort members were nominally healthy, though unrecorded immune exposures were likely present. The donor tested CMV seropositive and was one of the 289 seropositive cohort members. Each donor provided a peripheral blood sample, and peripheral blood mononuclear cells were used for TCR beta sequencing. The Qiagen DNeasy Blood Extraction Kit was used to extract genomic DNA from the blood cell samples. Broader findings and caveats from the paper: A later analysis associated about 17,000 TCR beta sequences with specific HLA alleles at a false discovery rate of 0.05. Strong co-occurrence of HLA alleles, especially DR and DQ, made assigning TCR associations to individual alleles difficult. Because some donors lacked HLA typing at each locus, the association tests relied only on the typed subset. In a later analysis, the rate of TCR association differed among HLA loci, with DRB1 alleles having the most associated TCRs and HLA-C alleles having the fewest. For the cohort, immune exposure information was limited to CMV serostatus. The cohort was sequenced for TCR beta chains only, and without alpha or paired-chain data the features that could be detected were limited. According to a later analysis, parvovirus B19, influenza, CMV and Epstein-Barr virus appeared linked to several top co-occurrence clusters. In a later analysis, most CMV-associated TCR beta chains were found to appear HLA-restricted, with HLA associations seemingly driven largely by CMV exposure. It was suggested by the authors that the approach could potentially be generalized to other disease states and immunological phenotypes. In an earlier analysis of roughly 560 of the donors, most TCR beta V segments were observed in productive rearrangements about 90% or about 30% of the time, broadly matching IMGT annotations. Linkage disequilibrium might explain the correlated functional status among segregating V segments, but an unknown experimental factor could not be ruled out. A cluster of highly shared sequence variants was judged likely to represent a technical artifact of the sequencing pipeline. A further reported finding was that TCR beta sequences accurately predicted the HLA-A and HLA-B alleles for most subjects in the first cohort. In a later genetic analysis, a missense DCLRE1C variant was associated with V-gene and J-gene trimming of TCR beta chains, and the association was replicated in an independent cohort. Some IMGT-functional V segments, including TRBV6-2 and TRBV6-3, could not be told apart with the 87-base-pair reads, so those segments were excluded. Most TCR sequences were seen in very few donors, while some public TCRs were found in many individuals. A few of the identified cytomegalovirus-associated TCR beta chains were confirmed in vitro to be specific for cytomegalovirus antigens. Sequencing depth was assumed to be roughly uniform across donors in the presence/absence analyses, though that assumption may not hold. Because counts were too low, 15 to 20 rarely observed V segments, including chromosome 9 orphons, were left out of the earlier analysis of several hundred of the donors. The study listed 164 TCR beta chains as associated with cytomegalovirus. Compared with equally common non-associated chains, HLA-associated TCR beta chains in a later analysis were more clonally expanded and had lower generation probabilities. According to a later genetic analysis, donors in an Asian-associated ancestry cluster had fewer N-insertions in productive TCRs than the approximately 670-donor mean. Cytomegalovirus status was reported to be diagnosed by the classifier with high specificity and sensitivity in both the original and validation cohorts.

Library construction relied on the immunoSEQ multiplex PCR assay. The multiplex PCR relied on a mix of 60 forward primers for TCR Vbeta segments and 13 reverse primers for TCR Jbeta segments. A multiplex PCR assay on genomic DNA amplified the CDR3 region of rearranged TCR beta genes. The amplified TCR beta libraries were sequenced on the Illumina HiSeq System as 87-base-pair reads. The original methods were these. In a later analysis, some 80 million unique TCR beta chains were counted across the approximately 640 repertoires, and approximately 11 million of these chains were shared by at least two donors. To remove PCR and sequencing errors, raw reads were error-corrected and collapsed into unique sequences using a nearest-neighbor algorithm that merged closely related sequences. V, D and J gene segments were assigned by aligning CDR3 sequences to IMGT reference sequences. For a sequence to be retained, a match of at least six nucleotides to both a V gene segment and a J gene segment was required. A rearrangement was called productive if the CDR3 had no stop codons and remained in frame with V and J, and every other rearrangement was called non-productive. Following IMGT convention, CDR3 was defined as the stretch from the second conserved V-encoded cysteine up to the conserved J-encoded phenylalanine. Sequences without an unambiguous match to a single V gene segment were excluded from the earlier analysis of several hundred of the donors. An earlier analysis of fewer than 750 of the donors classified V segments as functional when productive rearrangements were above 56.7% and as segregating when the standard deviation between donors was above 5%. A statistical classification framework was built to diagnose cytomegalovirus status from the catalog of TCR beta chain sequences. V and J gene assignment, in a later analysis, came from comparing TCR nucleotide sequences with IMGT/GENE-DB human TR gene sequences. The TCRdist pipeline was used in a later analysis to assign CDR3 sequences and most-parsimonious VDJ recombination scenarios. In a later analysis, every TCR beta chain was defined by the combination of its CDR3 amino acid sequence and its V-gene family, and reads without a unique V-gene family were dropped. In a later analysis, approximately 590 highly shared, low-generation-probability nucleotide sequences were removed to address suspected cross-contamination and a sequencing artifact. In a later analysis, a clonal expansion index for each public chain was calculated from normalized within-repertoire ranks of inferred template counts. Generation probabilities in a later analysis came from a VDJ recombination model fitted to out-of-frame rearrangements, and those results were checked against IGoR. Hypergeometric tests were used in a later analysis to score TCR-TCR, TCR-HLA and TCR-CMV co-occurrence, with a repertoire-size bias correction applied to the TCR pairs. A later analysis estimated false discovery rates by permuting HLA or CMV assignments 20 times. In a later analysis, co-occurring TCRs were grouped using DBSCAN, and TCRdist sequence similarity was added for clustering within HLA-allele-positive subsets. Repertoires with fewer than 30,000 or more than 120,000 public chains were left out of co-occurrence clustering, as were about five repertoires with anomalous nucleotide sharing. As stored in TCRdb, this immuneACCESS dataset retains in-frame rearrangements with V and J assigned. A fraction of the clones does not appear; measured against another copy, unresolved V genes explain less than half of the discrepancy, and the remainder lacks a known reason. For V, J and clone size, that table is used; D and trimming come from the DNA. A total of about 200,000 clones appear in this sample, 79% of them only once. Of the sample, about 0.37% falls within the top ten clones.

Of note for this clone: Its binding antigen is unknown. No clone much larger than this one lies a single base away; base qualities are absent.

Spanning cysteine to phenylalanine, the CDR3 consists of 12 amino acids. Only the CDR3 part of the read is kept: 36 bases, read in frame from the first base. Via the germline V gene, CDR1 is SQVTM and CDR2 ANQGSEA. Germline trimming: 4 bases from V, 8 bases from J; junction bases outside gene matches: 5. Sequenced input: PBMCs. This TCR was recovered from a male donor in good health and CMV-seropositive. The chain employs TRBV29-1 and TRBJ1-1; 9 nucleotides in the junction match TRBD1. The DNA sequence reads TGCAGCGTTGTGGGGGACAGGGAGGAAGCTTTCTTT. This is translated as CSVVGDREEAFF.